This T cell receptor (beta chain) appears in the sequencing data of a study of glioma-infiltrating T cells after dendritic cell vaccination. Amplification used 60 V beta primers and 13 J beta primers. Generated by immunoSEQ multiplex PCR, the TCRdb table keeps only in-frame clones and is missing some. The data hold 85,000 or so clones, with 85% observed a single time. Noted time point: after dendritic cell vaccination, including at tumor progression/relapse. Isocitrate dehydrogenase mutation was absent in all glioblastoma patients. CDR1 is SGHVS, CDR2 FQNEAQ, per germline. This CDR3 region has 13 residues. The ends were cut back, 3 bases at V and 13 bases at J, with 18 bases in the middle.

The clonotype originates from a human donor with glioblastoma. The gene calls are TRBV7-8 and TRBJ1-2; the D is unclear. Sequencing used blood, obtained after dendritic cell vaccination. As DNA, the CDR3 is TGTGCCAGCAGCTTTAGGCAAGGCGGCCAAACCACCTTC. It encodes CASSFRQGGQTTF.